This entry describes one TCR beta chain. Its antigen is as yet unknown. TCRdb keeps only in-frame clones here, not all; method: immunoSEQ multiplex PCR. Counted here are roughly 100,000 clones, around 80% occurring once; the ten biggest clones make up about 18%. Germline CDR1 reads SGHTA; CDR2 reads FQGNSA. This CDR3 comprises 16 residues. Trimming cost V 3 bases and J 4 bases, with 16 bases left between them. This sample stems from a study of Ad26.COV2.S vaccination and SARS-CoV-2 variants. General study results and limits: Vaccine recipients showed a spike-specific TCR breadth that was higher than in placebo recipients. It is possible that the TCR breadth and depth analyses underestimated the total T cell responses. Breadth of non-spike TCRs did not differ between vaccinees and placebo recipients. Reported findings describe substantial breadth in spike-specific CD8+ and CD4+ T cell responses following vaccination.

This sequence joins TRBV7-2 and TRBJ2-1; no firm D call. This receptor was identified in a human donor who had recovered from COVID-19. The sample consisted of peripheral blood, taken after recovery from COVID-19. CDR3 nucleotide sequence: TGTGCCAGCAGCTTTTCGGGTTATCTTTTTTACAATGAGCAGTTCTTC. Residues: CASSFSGYLFYNEQFF.